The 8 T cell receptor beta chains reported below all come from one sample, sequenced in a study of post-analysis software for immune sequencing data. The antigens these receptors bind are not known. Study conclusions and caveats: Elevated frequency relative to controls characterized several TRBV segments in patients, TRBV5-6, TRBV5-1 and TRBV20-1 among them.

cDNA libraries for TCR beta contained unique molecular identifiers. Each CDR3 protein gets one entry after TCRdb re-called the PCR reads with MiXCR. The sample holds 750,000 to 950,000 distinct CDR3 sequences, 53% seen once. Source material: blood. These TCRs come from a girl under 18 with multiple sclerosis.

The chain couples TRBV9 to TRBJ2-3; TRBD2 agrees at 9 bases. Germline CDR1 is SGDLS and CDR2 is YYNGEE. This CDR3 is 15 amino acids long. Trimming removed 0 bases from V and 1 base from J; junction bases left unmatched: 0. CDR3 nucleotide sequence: TGTGCCAGCAGCGTAGAGCGGGGGGGCACAGATACGCAGTATTTT. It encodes CASSVERGGTDTQYF.

CDR3 DNA: TGCAGCGTTGTAGGGCCCACCGACCACGAGCAGTACTTC. This codes for CSVVGPTDHEQYF. J is TRBJ2-7 and V is TRBV29-1; no definite D call. Germline CDR1 SQVTM, CDR2 ANQGSEA. V was shortened by 4 bases and J by 5 bases, with 15 bases between the two germline ends. CDR3 length equals 13 residues.

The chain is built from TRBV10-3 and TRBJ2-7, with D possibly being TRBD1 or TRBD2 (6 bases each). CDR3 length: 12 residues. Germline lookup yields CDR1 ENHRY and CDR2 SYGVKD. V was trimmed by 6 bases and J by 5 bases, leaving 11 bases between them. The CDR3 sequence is CAISKGGNEQYF. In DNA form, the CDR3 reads TGTGCCATCAGCAAAGGGGGGAACGAGCAGTACTTC.

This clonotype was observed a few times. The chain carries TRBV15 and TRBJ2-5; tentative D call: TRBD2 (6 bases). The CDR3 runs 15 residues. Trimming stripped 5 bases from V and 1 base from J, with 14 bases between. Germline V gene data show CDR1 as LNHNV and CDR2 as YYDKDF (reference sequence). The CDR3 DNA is TGTGCCACCAGCCCTCCAACCGGGAGCCAAGAGACCCAGTACTTC. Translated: CATSPPTGSQETQYF.

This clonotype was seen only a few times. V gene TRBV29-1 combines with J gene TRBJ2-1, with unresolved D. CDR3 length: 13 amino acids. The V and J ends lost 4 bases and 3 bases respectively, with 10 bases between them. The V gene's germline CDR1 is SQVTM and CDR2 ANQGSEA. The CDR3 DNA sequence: TGCAGCGTTGCCGGAGAGCTCTACAATGAGCAGTTCTTC. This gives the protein CSVAGELYNEQFF.

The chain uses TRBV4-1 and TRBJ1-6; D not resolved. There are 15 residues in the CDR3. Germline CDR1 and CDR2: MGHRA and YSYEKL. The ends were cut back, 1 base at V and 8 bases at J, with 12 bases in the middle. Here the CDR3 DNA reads TGCGCCAGCAGCCAAGCAATGGCGGGAGATTCACCCCTCCACTTT. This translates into CASSQAMAGDSPLHF.

CDR3 amino acids: CASSPTSPGLVLHEQYF. In nucleotides, the CDR3 is TGTGCCAGCAGCCCTACAAGCCCGGGACTAGTCCTCCACGAGCAGTACTTC. The chain joins TRBV7-2 to TRBJ2-7; 8 bases line up with TRBD2. CDR3 length equals 17 residues. Trimming removed 5 bases from V and 5 bases from J; junction bases left unmatched: 17. Germline assignment: CDR1 SGHTA and CDR2 FQGNSA.

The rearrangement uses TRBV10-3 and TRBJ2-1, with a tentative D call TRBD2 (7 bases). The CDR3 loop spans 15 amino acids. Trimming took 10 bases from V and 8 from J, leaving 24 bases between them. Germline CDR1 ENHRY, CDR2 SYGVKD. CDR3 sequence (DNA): TGTGCCACCACCGCGGGGGCTCCGGGCAGCGATGAGCAGTTCTTC. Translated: CATTAGAPGSDEQFF.